This entry is about one T cell receptor (beta chain). This sample was included in a study of T cell changes during pregnancy in multiple sclerosis. Clones were read by immunoSEQ multiplex PCR, and TCRdb kept only the in-frame ones, dropping some. The data hold about 68,000 clones, with about 90% observed a single time. This CDR3 has 17 amino acids. Germline-derived CDR1 and CDR2 are SGHDT and YYEEEE. V lost 0 bases and J 3 bases, leaving 13 bases between the germline ends. This sequence was found in a female donor with multiple sclerosis, enrolled in a pregnancy study. The rearrangement joins TRBV5-6 to TRBJ1-6; a possible D gene is TRBD1 (6 bases). Sequencing used peripheral blood, obtained in the second trimester of pregnancy. CDR3 sequence (DNA): TGTGCCAGCAGCTTGGGAGCTGGGGGCGGCTATAATTCACCCCTCCACTTT. The encoded protein is CASSLGAGGGYNSPLHF.